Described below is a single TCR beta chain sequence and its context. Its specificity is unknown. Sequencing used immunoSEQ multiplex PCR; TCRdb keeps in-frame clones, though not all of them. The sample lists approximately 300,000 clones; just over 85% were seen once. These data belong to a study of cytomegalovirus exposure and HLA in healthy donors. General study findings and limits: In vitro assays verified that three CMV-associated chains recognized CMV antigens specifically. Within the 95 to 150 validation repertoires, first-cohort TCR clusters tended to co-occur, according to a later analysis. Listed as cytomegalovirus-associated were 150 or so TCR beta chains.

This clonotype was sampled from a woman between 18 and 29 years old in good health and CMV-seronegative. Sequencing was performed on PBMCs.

CDR3 bases: TGTGCCAGCAGTAGGGGCAGGCCGCCCGAAAAACTGTTTTTT. Protein: CASSRGRPPEKLFF. V is TRBV2 and J is TRBJ1-4; perhaps TRBD1 as D (5 bases). V was trimmed by 5 bases and J by 8 bases, leaving 15 bases between them. There are 14 residues in the CDR3. Germline CDR1 and CDR2: SNHLY and FYNNEI. Full variable domain (remainder filled in from reference TRBV2 and TRBJ1-4): EPEVTQTPSHQVTQMGQEVILRCVPISNHLYFYWYRQILGQKVEFLVSFYNNEISEKSEIFDDQFSVERPDGSNFTLKIRSTKLEDSAMYFCASSRGRPPEKLFFGSGTQLSVL.